The 10 T cell receptor beta chains reported below all come from one sample, sequenced in a study of blood T cell repertoires in COVID-19. Method: immunoSEQ multiplex PCR; TCRdb's copy keeps in-frame clones and lacks some. Here the sample spans approximately 60,000 clones, about three quarters being singletons. The sample was peripheral blood. Receptors were obtained from a woman aged 80 or older with acute or convalescent COVID-19.

This clone was detected only a few times. The chain employs TRBV14 and TRBJ2-1; tentatively, D is TRBD1 (6 bases). The V end was cut by 4 bases, the J end by 2 bases, with 12 bases between. Germline V lookup: CDR1 SGHDN, CDR2 FVKESK. This CDR3 comprises 15 residues. The CDR3 coding sequence is TGTGCCAGCAGCCTGGGGGCGAGTGCCTACAATGAGCAGTTCTTC. Its translation is CASSLGASAYNEQFF.

This chain connects TRBV6-5 to TRBJ2-5; 7 bases are a match to TRBD1. With V trimmed by 6 bases and J by 1 base, 5 bases remained unmatched. This CDR3 is built from 14 residues. Germline loops: CDR1 MNHEY, CDR2 SVGAGI. CDR3 protein: CASSRDSAQETQYF. The CDR3 DNA sequence: TGTGCCAGCAGCCGGGACAGCGCCCAAGAGACCCAGTACTTC.

V usage is TRBV7-3 and J usage is TRBJ2-7; 9 bases agree with TRBD1. Trimming took 6 bases from V and 3 from J; bases not matched to a gene: 9. CDR1 is SGHTA, CDR2 FQGTGA, per germline. The CDR3 covers 15 residues. CDR3 region: CASSPWTGEGYEQYF. The DNA of the CDR3 is TGTGCCAGCAGTCCCTGGACAGGGGAGGGCTACGAGCAGTACTTC.

The rearrangement joins TRBV5-1 to TRBJ1-3, with 7 positions matching TRBD1. This CDR3 comprises 15 residues. Germline assignment: CDR1 SGHRS and CDR2 YFSETQ. J lost 2 bases, V lost 3 bases, and 5 bases had no gene match. The CDR3 DNA is TGCGCCAGCAGCTACACCGGGACAGCTGGAAACACCATATATTTT. Translating gives CASSYTGTAGNTIYF. Drawing the rest from reference TRBV5-1 and TRBJ1-3, the complete variable domain is KAGVTQTPRYLIKTRGQQVTLSCSPISGHRSVSWYQQTPGQGLQFLFEYFSETQRNKGNFPGRFSGRQFSNSRSEMNVSTLELGDSALYLCASSYTGTAGNTIYFGEGSWLTVV.

The table lists this clone with a count of one. The chain links TRBV2 to TRBJ2-7; D remains ambiguous. The V and J ends lost 7 bases and 4 bases respectively, with 14 bases between them. The CDR3 is 13 residues long. Germline lookup yields CDR1 SNHLY and CDR2 FYNNEI. CDR3 in amino acids: CASMTGIQYEQYF. CDR3 nucleotide sequence: TGTGCCAGCATGACTGGAATCCAATACGAGCAGTACTTC.

The rearrangement joins TRBV10-3 to TRBJ1-2; possible D gene TRBD1, 5 bases. CDR3 size: 14 residues. The germline CDR1 and CDR2 sequences are ENHRY and SYGVKD. Trimming shortened V by 5 bases and J by 6 bases, and 16 bases separated the two germline ends. This CDR3 is CAISRDGRGDGYTF. In DNA, the CDR3 is TGTGCCATCAGTAGAGACGGGAGGGGCGATGGCTACACCTTC.

The rearrangement uses TRBV28 and TRBJ1-4; D perhaps matches TRBD1 (5 bases). The CDR3 runs to 14 residues. Germline CDR1 and CDR2: MDHEN and SYDVKM. V shed 5 bases and J shed 4 bases, with 11 bases lying between them. In DNA, the CDR3 is TGTGCCAGCAGTGAGCAGGGATTTAATGAAAAACTGTTTTTT. This codes for CASSEQGFNEKLFF. Drawing the rest from reference TRBV28 and TRBJ1-4, the complete variable domain is DVKVTQSSRYLVKRTGEKVFLECVQDMDHENMFWYRQDPGLGLRLIYFSYDVKMKEKGDIPEGYSVSREKKERFSLILESASTNQTSMYLCASSEQGFNEKLFFGSGTQLSVL.

This clone appeared a few times. The V gene is TRBV27, the J gene TRBJ2-2, with D perhaps TRBD2 (5 bases). Germline CDR1 and CDR2: MNHEY and SMNVEV (reference sequence). V gave up 6 bases and J gave up 8 bases, with 16 bases separating them. This CDR3 is 14 amino acids long. CDR3 DNA sequence: TGTGCCAGCAGGGAACTAGTCCCGAGTGGGGAGCTGTTTTTT. It specifies CASRELVPSGELFF.

In this sample, this clone turned up a few times. In nucleotides, the CDR3 is TGTGCCAGCAGCTTGGGGCAGGCCTCCTACAATGAGCAGTTCTTC. Encoded protein: CASSLGQASYNEQFF. The V call is TRBV7-2, the J call TRBJ2-1; D might be TRBD1 (5 bases). Looked up from germline, CDR1 is SGHTA and CDR2 is FQGNSA. Between the trimmed V and J ends, which lost 3 bases and 0 bases, there was a span of 9 bases. The CDR3 is 15 residues long.

The V call is TRBV18, the J call TRBJ1-6, with D perhaps TRBD1 (6 bases). The CDR3 is 16 residues long. CDR1 is KGHSH and CDR2 is LQKENI in the germline V gene. Trimming took off 6 bases at V and 1 base at J, with 13 bases between the two ends. CDR3 loop: CASSPKTGSYNSPLHF. The DNA for the CDR3 is TGTGCCAGCTCCCCGAAGACAGGATCCTATAATTCACCCCTCCACTTT.